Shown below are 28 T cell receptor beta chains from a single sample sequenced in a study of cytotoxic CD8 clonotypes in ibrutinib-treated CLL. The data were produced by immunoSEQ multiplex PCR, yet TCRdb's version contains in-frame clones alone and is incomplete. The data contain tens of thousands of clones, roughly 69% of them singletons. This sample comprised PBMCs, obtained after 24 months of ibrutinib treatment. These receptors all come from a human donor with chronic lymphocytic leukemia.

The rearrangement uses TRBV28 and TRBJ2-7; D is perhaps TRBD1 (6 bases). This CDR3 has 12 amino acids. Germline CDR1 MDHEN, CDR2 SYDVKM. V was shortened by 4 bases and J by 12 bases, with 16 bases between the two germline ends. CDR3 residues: CASSSGTTMAYF. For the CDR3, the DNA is TGTGCCAGCAGTTCCGGGACAACGATGGCGTACTTC.

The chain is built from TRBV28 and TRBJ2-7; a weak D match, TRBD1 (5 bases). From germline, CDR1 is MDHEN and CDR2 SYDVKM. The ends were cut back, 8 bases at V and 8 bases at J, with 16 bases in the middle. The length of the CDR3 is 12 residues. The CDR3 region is CASAMIWGQQYF. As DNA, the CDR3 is TGTGCCAGCGCGATGATCTGGGGCCAGCAGTACTTC.

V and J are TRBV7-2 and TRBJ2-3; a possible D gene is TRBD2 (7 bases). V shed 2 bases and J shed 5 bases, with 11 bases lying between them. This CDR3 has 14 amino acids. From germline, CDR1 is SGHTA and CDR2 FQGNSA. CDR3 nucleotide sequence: TGTGCCAGCAGCTTAAGGGAGGGGGGAGATACGCAGTATTTT. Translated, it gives CASSLREGGDTQYF.

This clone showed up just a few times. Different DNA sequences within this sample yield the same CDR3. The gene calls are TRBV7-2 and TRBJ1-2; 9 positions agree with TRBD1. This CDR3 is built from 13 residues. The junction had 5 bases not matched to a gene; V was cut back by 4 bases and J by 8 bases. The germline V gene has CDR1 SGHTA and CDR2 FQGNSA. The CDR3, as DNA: TGTGCCAGCAGCTCACAGGGGGCGCGGGGCTACACCTTC. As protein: CASSSQGARGYTF.

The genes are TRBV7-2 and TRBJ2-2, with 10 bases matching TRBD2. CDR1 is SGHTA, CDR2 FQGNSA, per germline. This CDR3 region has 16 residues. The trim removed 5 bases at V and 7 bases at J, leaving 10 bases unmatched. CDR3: CASSPTSGRVSGELFF. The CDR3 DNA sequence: TGTGCCAGCAGCCCGACTAGCGGGCGGGTTAGCGGGGAGCTGTTTTTT.

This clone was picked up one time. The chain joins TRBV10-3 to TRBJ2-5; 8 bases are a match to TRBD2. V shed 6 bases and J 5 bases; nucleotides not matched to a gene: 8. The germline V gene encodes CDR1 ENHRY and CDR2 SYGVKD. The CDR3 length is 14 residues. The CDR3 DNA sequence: TGTGCCATCAGCGTGCGGGGGGAGGGGGAGACCCAGTACTTC. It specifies CAISVRGEGETQYF.

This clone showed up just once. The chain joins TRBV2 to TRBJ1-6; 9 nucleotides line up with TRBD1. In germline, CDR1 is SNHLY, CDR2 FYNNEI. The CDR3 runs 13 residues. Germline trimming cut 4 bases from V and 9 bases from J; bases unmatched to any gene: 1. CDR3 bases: TGTGCCAGCAGTGCGGACAGGGGTTCACCCCTCCACTTT. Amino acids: CASSADRGSPLHF. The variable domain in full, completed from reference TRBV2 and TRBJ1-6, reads EPEVTQTPSHQVTQMGQEVILRCVPISNHLYFYWYRQILGQKVEFLVSFYNNEISEKSEIFDDQFSVERPDGSNFTLKIRSTKLEDSAMYFCASSADRGSPLHFGNGTRLTVT.

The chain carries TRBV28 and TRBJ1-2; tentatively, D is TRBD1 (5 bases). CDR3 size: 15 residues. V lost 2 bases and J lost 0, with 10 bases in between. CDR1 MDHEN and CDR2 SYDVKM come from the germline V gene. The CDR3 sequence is CASSLAGRTNYGYTF. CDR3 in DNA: TGTGCCAGCAGTTTAGCGGGACGGACTAACTATGGCTACACCTTC.

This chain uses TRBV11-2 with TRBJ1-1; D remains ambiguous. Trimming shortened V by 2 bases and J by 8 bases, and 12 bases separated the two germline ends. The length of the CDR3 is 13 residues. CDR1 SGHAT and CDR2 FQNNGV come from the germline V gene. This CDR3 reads CASSLSIGYEAFF. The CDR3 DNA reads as TGTGCCAGCAGCTTAAGCATCGGTTACGAAGCTTTCTTT.

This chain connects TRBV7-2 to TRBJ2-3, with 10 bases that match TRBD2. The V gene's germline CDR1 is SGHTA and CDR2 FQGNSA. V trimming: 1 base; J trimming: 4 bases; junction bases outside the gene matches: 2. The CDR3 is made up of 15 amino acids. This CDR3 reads CASSLERGGADTQYF. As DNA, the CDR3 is TGTGCCAGCAGCTTAGAGCGGGGGGGGGCAGATACGCAGTATTTT.

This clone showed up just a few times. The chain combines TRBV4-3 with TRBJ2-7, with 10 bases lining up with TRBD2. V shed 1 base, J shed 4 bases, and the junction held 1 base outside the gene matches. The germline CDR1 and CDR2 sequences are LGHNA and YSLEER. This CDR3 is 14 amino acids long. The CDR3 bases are TGCGCCAGCAGCCAAGGGACTAGCGGTTACGAGCAGTACTTC. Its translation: CASSQGTSGYEQYF.

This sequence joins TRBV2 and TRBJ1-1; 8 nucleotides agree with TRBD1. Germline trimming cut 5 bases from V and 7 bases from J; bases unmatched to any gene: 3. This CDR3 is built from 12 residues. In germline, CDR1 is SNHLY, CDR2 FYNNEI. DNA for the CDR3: TGTGCCAGCAGTCGACAGGGGTATGAAGCTTTCTTT. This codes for CASSRQGYEAFF.

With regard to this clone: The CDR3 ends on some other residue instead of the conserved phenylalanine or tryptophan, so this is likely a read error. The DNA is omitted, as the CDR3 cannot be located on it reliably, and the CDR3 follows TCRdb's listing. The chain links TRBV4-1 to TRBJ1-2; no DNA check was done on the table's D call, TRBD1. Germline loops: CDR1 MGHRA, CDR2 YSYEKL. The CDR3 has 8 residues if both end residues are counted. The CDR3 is CASSQGAV.

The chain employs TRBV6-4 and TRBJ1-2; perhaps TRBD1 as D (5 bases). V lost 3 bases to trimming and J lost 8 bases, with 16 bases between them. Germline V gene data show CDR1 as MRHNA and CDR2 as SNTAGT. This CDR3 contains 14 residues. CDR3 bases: TGTGCCAGCAGTGAGTCCCCAGGGCTGTTGGGCTACACCTTC. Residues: CASSESPGLLGYTF.

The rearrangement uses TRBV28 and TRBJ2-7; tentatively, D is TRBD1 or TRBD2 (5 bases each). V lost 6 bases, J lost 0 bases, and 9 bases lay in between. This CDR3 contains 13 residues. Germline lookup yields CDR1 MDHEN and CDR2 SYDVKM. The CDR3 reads CASRAGASYEQYF. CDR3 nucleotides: TGTGCCAGCAGAGCCGGGGCCTCCTACGAGCAGTACTTC.

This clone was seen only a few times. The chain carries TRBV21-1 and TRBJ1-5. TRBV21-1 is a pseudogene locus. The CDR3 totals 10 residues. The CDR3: CASTGQPQHF. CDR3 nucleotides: TGTGCCAGCACCGGTCAGCCCCAGCATTTT.

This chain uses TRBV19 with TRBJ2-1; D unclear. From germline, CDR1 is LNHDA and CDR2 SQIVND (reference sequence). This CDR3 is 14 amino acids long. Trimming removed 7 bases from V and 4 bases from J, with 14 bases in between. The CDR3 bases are TGTGCCAGTAAACCGACCCCCTTATACAATGAGCAGTTCTTC. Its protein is CASKPTPLYNEQFF.

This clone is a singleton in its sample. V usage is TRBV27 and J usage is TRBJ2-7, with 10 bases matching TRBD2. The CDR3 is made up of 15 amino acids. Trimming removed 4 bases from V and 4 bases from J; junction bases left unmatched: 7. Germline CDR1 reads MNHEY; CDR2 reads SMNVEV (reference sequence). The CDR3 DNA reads TGTGCCAGCAGTTCCTATAGCGGGGGGACGTACGAGCAGTACTTC. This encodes CASSSYSGGTYEQYF.

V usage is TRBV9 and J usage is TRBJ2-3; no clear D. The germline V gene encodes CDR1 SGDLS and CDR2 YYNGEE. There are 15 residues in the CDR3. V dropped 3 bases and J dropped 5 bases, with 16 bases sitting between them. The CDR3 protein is CASSALGVRGDTQYF. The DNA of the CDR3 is TGTGCCAGCAGCGCCCTTGGGGTTCGAGGAGATACGCAGTATTTT.

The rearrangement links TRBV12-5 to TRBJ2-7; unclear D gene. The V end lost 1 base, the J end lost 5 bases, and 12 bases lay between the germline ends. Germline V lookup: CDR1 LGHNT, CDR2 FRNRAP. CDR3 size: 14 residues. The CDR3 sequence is CASGLGDRGDEQYF. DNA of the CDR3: TGTGCTAGTGGTTTGGGTGATCGTGGCGACGAGCAGTACTTC.

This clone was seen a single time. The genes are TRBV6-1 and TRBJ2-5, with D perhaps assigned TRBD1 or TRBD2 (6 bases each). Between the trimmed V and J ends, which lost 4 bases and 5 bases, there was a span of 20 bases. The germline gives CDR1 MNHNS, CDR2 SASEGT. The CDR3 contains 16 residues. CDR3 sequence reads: CASSALMGGLVETQYF. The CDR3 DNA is TGTGCCAGCAGTGCCTTGATGGGGGGCCTCGTCGAGACCCAGTACTTC.

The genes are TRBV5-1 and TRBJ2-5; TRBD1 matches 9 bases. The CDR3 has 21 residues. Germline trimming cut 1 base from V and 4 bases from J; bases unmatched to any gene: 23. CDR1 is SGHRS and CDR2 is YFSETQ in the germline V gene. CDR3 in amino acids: CASSLFGANRDRVIRRETQYF. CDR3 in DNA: TGCGCCAGCAGCTTGTTCGGTGCCAACCGGGACAGGGTTATTCGTCGAGAGACCCAGTACTTC. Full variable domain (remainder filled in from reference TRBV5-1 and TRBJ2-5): KAGVTQTPRYLIKTRGQQVTLSCSPISGHRSVSWYQQTPGQGLQFLFEYFSETQRNKGNFPGRFSGRQFSNSRSEMNVSTLELGDSALYLCASSLFGANRDRVIRRETQYFGPGTRLLVL.

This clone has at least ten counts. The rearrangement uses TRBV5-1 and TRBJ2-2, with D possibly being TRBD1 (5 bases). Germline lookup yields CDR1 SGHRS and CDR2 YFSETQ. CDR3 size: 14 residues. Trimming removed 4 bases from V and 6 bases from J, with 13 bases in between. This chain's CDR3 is CASSPGHVAGELFF. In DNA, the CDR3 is TGCGCCAGCAGCCCTGGACATGTAGCCGGGGAGCTGTTTTTT.

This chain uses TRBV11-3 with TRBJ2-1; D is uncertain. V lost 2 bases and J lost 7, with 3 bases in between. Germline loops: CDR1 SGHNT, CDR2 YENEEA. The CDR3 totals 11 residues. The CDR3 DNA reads TGTGCCAGCAGCTTAACGAATGAGCAGTTCTTC. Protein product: CASSLTNEQFF.

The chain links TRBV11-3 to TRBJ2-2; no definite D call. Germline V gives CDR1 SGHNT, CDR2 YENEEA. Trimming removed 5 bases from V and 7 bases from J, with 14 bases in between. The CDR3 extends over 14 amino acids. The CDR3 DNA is TGTGCCAGCAGCCGGGCATTCGGCGGCGGGGAGCTGTTTTTT. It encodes CASSRAFGGGELFF.

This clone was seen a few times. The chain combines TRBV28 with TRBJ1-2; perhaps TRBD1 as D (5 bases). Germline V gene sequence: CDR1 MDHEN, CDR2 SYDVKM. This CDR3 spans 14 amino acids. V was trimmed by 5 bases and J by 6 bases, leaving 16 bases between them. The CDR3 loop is CASSPQGVIDGYTF. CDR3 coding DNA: TGTGCCAGCAGTCCCCAGGGCGTAATCGATGGCTACACCTTC.

The CDR3 loop is CASSEGVGYGYTF. Written as DNA, the CDR3 is TGTGCCAGCAGCGAGGGGGTGGGTTATGGCTACACCTTC. The chain has TRBV7-9 and TRBJ1-2, with D tentatively TRBD1 (6 bases). Germline V CDR1 and CDR2: SEHNR, FQNEAQ (reference sequence). This CDR3 region has 13 residues. V lost 5 bases and J lost 5, with 12 bases in between. The complete variable domain, with remaining parts taken from reference TRBV7-9 and TRBJ1-2, reads DTGVSQNPRHKITKRGQNVTFRCDPISEHNRLYWYRQTLGQGPEFLTYFQNEAQLEKSRLLSDRFSAERPKGSFSTLEIQRTEQGDSAMYLCASSEGVGYGYTFGSGTRLTVV.

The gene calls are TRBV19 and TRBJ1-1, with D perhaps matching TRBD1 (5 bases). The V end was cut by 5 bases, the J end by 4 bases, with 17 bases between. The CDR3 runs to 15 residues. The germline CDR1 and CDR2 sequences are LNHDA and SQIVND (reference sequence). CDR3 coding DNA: TGTGCCAGTAGTCCTCAGGGATTCGGTGGCACTGAAGCTTTCTTT. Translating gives CASSPQGFGGTEAFF.